One and the same sample provided the 18 T cell receptor beta chains below, sequenced in a study of blood T cell repertoires in COVID-19. Profiling relied on immunoSEQ multiplex PCR, and the TCRdb table lists in-frame clones only, not all of them. The sample has some 190,000 clones; about nine tenths are singletons. The sample comprised peripheral blood. The receptors were sampled from a man between 18 and 29 years old with active or convalescent COVID-19.

The chain combines TRBV6-6 with TRBJ2-1; 10 bases align to TRBD2. V lost 6 bases to trimming and J lost 8 bases; unmatched junction nucleotides: 7. Germline V gene data show CDR1 as MNHNY and CDR2 as SVGAGI (reference sequence). This CDR3 comprises 14 residues. The CDR3 reads CASRSGGAGDEQFF. The CDR3 DNA reads as TGTGCCAGCAGGAGCGGGGGGGCCGGGGATGAGCAGTTCTTC.

The V call is TRBV6-6, the J call TRBJ1-2; D unresolved. V dropped 7 bases and J dropped 5 bases, with 17 bases sitting between them. The CDR3 totals 14 residues. Germline values: CDR1 MNHNY, CDR2 SVGAGI (reference sequence). The CDR3 sequence is CASKYPGVSYGYTF. The CDR3 DNA is TGTGCCAGCAAATACCCCGGGGTATCGTATGGCTACACCTTC.

The chain joins TRBV11-2 to TRBJ1-1; 7 nucleotides agree with TRBD1. Per the germline V gene, CDR1 is SGHAT and CDR2 is FQNNGV. V dropped 4 bases and J dropped 0; count of bases not matched to a gene: 2. The CDR3 totals 14 residues. CDR3 DNA: TGTGCCAGCAGCTGGGGACAGATGAACACTGAAGCTTTCTTT. As protein: CASSWGQMNTEAFF.

This chain joins TRBV19 and TRBJ2-2; 8 bases match TRBD1. Germline V CDR1 and CDR2: LNHDA, SQIVND (reference sequence). The V and J ends lost 3 bases and 2 bases, in that order; junction bases with no gene match: 2. The CDR3 contains 15 residues. The CDR3 bases are TGTGCCAGTAGTATCAGGGGGCGAAACACCGGGGAGCTGTTTTTT. Residues: CASSIRGRNTGELFF.

The rearrangement joins TRBV5-1 to TRBJ2-3; 7 nucleotides line up with TRBD2. V was pared by 4 bases and J by 7 bases, with 9 bases of the junction left unmatched. From germline, CDR1 is SGHRS and CDR2 YFSETQ. The CDR3 extends over 14 amino acids. The CDR3 spells CASSVGREEYTQYF. The CDR3 DNA follows: TGCGCCAGCAGCGTGGGACGGGAGGAATATACGCAGTATTTT.

This clone was picked up one time. The rearrangement links TRBV6-5 to TRBJ1-5, with 8 bases lining up with TRBD1. The trim removed 6 bases at V and 6 bases at J, leaving 7 bases unmatched. The CDR3 sequence is 14 residues long. Germline V gene data show CDR1 as MNHEY and CDR2 as SVGAGI. The CDR3 is CASRPDRGTQPQHF. CDR3 in DNA: TGTGCCAGCAGGCCAGACAGGGGCACTCAGCCCCAGCATTTT.

The V and J genes are TRBV24-1 and TRBJ1-1; TRBD1 matches 8 bases. The CDR3 contains 15 residues. CDR1 and CDR2 (germline): KGHDR, SFDVKD. The V segment lost 2 bases and the J segment 4 bases; nucleotides outside the gene matches: 5. CDR3 nucleotides: TGTGCCACCAGTGATTATTCCAGGGGGCGCACTGAAGCTTTCTTT. Translated, it gives CATSDYSRGRTEAFF.

The chain carries TRBV6-2 or TRBV6-3 and TRBJ2-1; perhaps TRBD1 as D (5 bases). From germline, CDR1 is MNHEY and CDR2 SVGEGT. The CDR3 is 15 amino acids. The germline V and J ends were trimmed by 3 bases and 5 bases, with 14 bases remaining between them. CDR3 in DNA: TGTGCCAGCAGTTATTTTCAGGGTGGGGACAATGAGCAGTTCTTC. Translated: CASSYFQGGDNEQFF.

This clone appeared many times. The chain has TRBV10-3 and TRBJ1-3, with TRBD1 identical over 8 bases. Germline trimming cut 3 bases from V and 2 bases from J; bases unmatched to any gene: 3. Germline V CDR1 and CDR2: ENHRY, SYGVKD. The CDR3 runs 15 residues. CDR3 sequence reads: CAISDRTGPGNTIYF. In DNA form, the CDR3 reads TGTGCCATCAGTGATAGGACAGGGCCTGGAAACACCATATATTTT.

The chain links TRBV30 to TRBJ2-5, with D possibly matching TRBD2 (5 bases). The CDR3 is 12 amino acids. V lost 4 bases and J 7 bases, leaving 13 bases between the germline ends. The V gene's germline CDR1 is GTSNPN and CDR2 SVGIG (reference sequence). The CDR3 is CAWNRLEATQYF. The DNA of the CDR3 is TGTGCCTGGAACCGGCTGGAGGCGACCCAGTACTTC.

This clone appeared a single time. V is TRBV24-1 and J is TRBJ1-4; 9 bases are a match to TRBD1. The germline V gene has CDR1 KGHDR and CDR2 SFDVKD. CDR3 length: 15 amino acids. V lost 2 bases and J lost 5; bases outside the gene matches: 2. The CDR3 sequence: CATSDYGTGNEKLFF. CDR3 DNA: TGTGCCACCAGTGATTACGGGACAGGGAATGAAAAACTGTTTTTT.

The V gene is TRBV15, the J gene TRBJ2-7, with TRBD2 as a possible D gene (5 bases). The CDR3 covers 14 residues. Looked up from germline, CDR1 is LNHNV and CDR2 is YYDKDF (reference sequence). Between the trimmed V and J ends, which lost 1 base and 2 bases, there was a span of 9 bases. The CDR3 DNA sequence: TGTGCCACCAGCAGAGGGACTTTCCCCTACGAGCAGTACTTC. It translates to CATSRGTFPYEQYF. The full variable domain, with the rest looked up from reference TRBV15 and TRBJ2-7, is DAMVIQNPRYQVTQFGKPVTLSCSQTLNHNVMYWYQQKSSQAPKLLFHYYDKDFNNEADTPDNFQSRRPNTSFCFLDIRSPGLGDTAMYLCATSRGTFPYEQYFGPGTRLTVT.

This clone has only a few counts. This chain links TRBV6-2 or TRBV6-3 with TRBJ1-5; the match to TRBD1 covers 7 bases. The CDR3 loop spans 20 amino acids. The germline V gene has CDR1 MNHEY and CDR2 SVGEGT. Trimming took 6 bases from V and 0 from J; bases not matched to a gene: 20. CDR3 region: CASSQYPGGIPSYSNQPQHF. The CDR3 bases are TGTGCCAGCAGCCAGTACCCAGGGGGGATCCCCTCGTATAGCAATCAGCCCCAGCATTTT.

The V call is TRBV27, the J call TRBJ2-1; D possibly corresponds to TRBD2 (7 bases). The V gene's germline CDR1 is MNHEY and CDR2 SMNVEV (reference sequence). The CDR3 is 16 residues long. V lost 4 bases and J 3 bases, leaving 16 bases between the germline ends. The DNA of the CDR3 is TGTGCCAGCAGTTATGGGGGGGCATCGATCTACAATGAGCAGTTCTTC. Its protein is CASSYGGASIYNEQFF.

The V and J genes are TRBV11-2 and TRBJ1-2, with D unresolved. The germline CDR1 and CDR2 sequences are SGHAT and FQNNGV. V gave up 3 bases and J gave up 3 bases, with 5 bases separating them. The CDR3 is made up of 12 amino acids. DNA of the CDR3: TGTGCCAGCAGCTTGGCGGACTATGGCTACACCTTC. It encodes CASSLADYGYTF.

The rearrangement links TRBV10-2 to TRBJ1-5; TRBD1 aligns across 8 bases. Germline values: CDR1 WSHSY, CDR2 SAAADI. This CDR3 is 13 amino acids long. After removal of 6 bases from V and 6 bases from J, the junction contained 4 bases not matched to a gene. CDR3 nucleotides: TGCGCCAGCAGGGACAGGGTTGGTCAGCCCCAGCATTTT. It codes for CASRDRVGQPQHF.

This sequence joins TRBV18 and TRBJ1-2, with 10 positions matching TRBD1. The J segment lost 0 bases and the V segment lost 6 bases, leaving 13 bases of the junction unmatched. From germline, CDR1 is KGHSH and CDR2 LQKENI. There are 18 residues in the CDR3. The CDR3 nucleotides are TGTGCCAGCTCGCCAACCGGGACAGGGGCCTCAGCTAACTATGGCTACACCTTC. Amino acids: CASSPTGTGASANYGYTF.

The rearrangement links TRBV7-8 to TRBJ1-5; 10 bases map to TRBD1. CDR1 SGHVS and CDR2 FQNEAQ come from the germline V gene. Unmatched junction bases numbered 11, after V lost 6 bases and J lost 3 bases. The CDR3 loop spans 17 amino acids. CDR3 in amino acids: CASRGAPGQGINQPQHF. Written as DNA, the CDR3 is TGTGCCAGCAGGGGGGCCCCGGGACAGGGGATCAATCAGCCCCAGCATTTT. Supplemented by reference TRBV7-8 and TRBJ1-5, the full variable domain reads GAGVSQSPRYKVAKRGQDVALRCDPISGHVSLFWYQQALGQGPEFLTYFQNEAQLDKSGLPSDRFFAERPEGSVSTLKIQRTQQEDSAVYLCASRGAPGQGINQPQHFGDGTRLSIL.